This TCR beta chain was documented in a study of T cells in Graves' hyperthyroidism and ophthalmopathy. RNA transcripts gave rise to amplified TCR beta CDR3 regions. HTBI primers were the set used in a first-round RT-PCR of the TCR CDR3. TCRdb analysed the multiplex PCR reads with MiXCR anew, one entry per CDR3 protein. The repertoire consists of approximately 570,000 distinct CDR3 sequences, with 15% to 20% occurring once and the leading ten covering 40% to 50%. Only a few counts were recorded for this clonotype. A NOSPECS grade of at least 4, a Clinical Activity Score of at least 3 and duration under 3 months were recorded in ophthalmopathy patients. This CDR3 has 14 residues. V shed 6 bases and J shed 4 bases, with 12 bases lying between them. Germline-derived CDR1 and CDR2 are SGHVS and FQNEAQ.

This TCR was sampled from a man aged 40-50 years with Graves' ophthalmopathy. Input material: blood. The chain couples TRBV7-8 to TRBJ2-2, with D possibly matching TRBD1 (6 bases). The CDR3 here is CASSYSTGTGELFF. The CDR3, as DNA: TGTGCCAGCAGTTACTCGACAGGCACCGGGGAGCTGTTTTTT.